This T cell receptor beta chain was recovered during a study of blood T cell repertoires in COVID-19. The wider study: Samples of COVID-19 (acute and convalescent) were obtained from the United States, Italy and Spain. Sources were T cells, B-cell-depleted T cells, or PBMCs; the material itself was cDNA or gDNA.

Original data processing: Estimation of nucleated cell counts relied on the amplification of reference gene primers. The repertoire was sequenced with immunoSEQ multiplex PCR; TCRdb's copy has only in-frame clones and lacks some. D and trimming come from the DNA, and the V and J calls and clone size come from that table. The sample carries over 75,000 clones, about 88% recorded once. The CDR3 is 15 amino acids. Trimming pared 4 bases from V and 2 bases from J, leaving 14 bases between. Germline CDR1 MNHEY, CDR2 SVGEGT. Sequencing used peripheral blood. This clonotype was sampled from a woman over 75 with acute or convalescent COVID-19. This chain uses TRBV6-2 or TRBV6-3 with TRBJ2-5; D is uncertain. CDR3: CASSSPTRLQETQYF. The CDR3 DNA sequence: TGTGCCAGCAGTTCTCCGACTCGACTGCAAGAGACCCAGTACTTC.